The 32 T cell receptor beta chains given below trace back to one sample, sequenced in a study of shared clonotypes between healthy human individuals. Method: immunoSEQ multiplex PCR; TCRdb's copy keeps in-frame clones and lacks some. The data contain a few million clones, more than 85% of them seen just once; the ten biggest clones take up 0.39%. Sequencing input: naive CD4+ T cells from PBMCs. The subset is: CD45RA+ positively selected. These receptors were taken from a man aged 18 to 29 in good health. Some clones in this sample may be carry-over from other donors' samples.

The V gene is TRBV7-8, the J gene TRBJ2-1, with TRBD2 as a possible D gene (5 bases). Trimming took 5 bases from V and 9 from J, leaving 11 bases between them. The CDR3 length is 12 residues. Germline lookup yields CDR1 SGHVS and CDR2 FQNEAQ. The CDR3 is CASSTLAGEQFF. CDR3 DNA: TGTGCCAGCAGCACTCTAGCTGGTGAGCAGTTCTTC.

This rearrangement joins TRBV28 to TRBJ1-2; the match to TRBD1 covers 10 bases. J gave up 4 bases and V 6 bases, and 2 bases lay outside the gene matches. The CDR3 length is 13 residues. Germline V CDR1 and CDR2: MDHEN, SYDVKM. CDR3 sequence: CASRRQGAYGYTF. The CDR3 bases are TGTGCCAGCAGGAGACAGGGGGCCTATGGCTACACCTTC.

The rearrangement links TRBV7-2 to TRBJ2-3; D unclear. CDR3 length equals 14 residues. Deletions cut 2 bases from V and 1 base from J, with 7 bases between. The germline V gene has CDR1 SGHTA and CDR2 FQGNSA. DNA for the CDR3: TGTGCCAGCAGCTTACTTCCCCGCACAGATACGCAGTATTTT. It specifies CASSLLPRTDTQYF.

V and J are TRBV27 and TRBJ2-2, with 9 bases that match TRBD1. Germline assignment: CDR1 MNHEY and CDR2 SMNVEV (reference sequence). The CDR3 loop spans 17 amino acids. The J segment lost 4 bases and the V segment lost 3 bases, leaving 9 bases of the junction unmatched. DNA of the CDR3: TGTGCCAGCAGTTTTAACCGGGACAGGGAGGCCACCGGGGAGCTGTTTTTT. Protein product: CASSFNRDREATGELFF.

This clone was seen just once. Other DNA sequences in this specimen translate into the identical CDR3. The gene calls are TRBV28 and TRBJ2-7, with TRBD1 as a possible D gene (5 bases). CDR1 and CDR2 from the germline V gene are MDHEN and SYDVKM. V dropped 2 bases and J dropped 6 bases, with 5 bases sitting between them. This CDR3 region has 11 residues. The CDR3 region is CASSLGAEQYF. In DNA form, the CDR3 reads TGTGCCAGCAGTTTAGGGGCCGAGCAGTACTTC.

The V call is TRBV10-1, the J call TRBJ2-2; D uncertain. V lost 8 bases, J lost 5 bases, and 12 bases lay in between. The CDR3 contains 13 residues. Germline V gives CDR1 WNHNN, CDR2 SYGVQD (reference sequence). In nucleotides, the CDR3 is TGCGCCAGCTGCATGGATTCGACCGGGGAGCTGTTTTTT. It translates to CASCMDSTGELFF.

The CDR3, as DNA: TGTGCCAGCACCGGAAGGGTTGAAAAACTGTTTTTT. The encoded protein is CASTGRVEKLFF. The chain carries TRBV6-6 and TRBJ1-4; D call uncertain. Germline V gene sequence: CDR1 MNHNY, CDR2 SVGAGI (reference sequence). V was trimmed by 7 bases and J by 7 bases, leaving 10 bases between them. The CDR3 contains 12 residues.

The rearrangement uses TRBV2 and TRBJ1-3; 7 nucleotides match TRBD1. V gave up 8 bases and J gave up 1 base; unmatched junction bases: 5. The length of the CDR3 is 14 residues. Germline V gene sequence: CDR1 SNHLY, CDR2 FYNNEI. The CDR3 coding sequence is TGTGCCAGCGGAAAGGGGGCTTCTGGAAACACCATATATTTT. Amino acid sequence: CASGKGASGNTIYF.

V and J are TRBV5-1 and TRBJ2-7, with a tentative D call TRBD1 (6 bases). The CDR3 covers 16 residues. The V and J ends lost 4 bases and 1 base respectively, with 18 bases between them. Per the germline V gene, CDR1 is SGHRS and CDR2 is YFSETQ. Here the CDR3 reads CASSPLTGDSSYEQYF. The CDR3 DNA follows: TGCGCCAGCAGCCCACTGACAGGTGACAGTTCCTACGAGCAGTACTTC.

V gene TRBV11-3 combines with J gene TRBJ2-7; 8 nucleotides align to TRBD2. V shed 4 bases, J shed 6 bases, and the junction held 8 bases outside the gene matches. This CDR3 spans 14 amino acids. Germline V gene data show CDR1 as SGHNT and CDR2 as YENEEA. CDR3 in amino acids: CASSSGLEGPEQYF. CDR3 bases: TGTGCCAGCAGCTCGGGACTAGAGGGGCCCGAGCAGTACTTC.

V is TRBV18 and J is TRBJ1-3; D may be TRBD1 (6 bases). Trimming removed 1 base from V and 0 bases from J, with 13 bases in between. Germline V CDR1 and CDR2: KGHSH, LQKENI. This CDR3 has 17 residues. The CDR3 DNA follows: TGTGCCAGCTCACCACGGAGCCGACAGGTCTCTGGAAACACCATATATTTT. It translates to CASSPRSRQVSGNTIYF.

V usage is TRBV11-1 and J usage is TRBJ2-5; a possible D gene is TRBD1 (6 bases). CDR1 SGHAT and CDR2 FQDESV come from the germline V gene (reference sequence). V was trimmed by 5 bases and J by 5 bases, leaving 18 bases between them. This CDR3 comprises 15 residues. CDR3 sequence reads: CASSHSWTAQETQYF. CDR3 nucleotides: TGTGCCAGCAGCCATAGCTGGACAGCTCAGGAGACCCAGTACTTC.

V is TRBV5-1 and J is TRBJ2-1; TRBD2 matches at 11 bases. Germline CDR1 reads SGHRS; CDR2 reads YFSETQ. The length of the CDR3 is 14 residues. With V trimmed by 6 bases and J by 4 bases, 3 bases remained unmatched. CDR3 protein: CASKGLAGYNEQFF. The DNA for the CDR3 is TGCGCCAGCAAAGGACTAGCGGGTTACAATGAGCAGTTCTTC.

The chain employs TRBV7-2 and TRBJ1-1; tentatively, D is TRBD1 (5 bases). Germline loops: CDR1 SGHTA, CDR2 FQGNSA. The CDR3 is 17 residues long. Trimming pared 0 bases from V and 6 bases from J, leaving 20 bases between. Written as DNA, the CDR3 is TGTGCCAGCAGCTTAGCGAATGGGTCTCGTAGGGGCTCTGAAGCTTTCTTT. Translated, it gives CASSLANGSRRGSEAFF.

About this clone itself: At one end the junction does not follow the germline gene, possibly because of a read error. The J gene is TRBJ1-2, the V gene TRBV6-5; possibly TRBD1 for D (5 bases). The CDR3 totals 12 residues. Germline loops: CDR1 MNHEY, CDR2 SVGAGI. CDR3 sequence: CASSTAIGGDSF. DNA for the CDR3: TGTGCCAGCAGTACCGCGATCGGGGGGGATTCCTTC.

V usage is TRBV19 and J usage is TRBJ2-1, with 7 bases that match TRBD2. This CDR3 region has 14 residues. V shed 3 bases and J 7 bases; nucleotides not matched to a gene: 6. The germline CDR1 and CDR2 sequences are LNHDA and SQIVND (reference sequence). The CDR3 coding sequence is TGTGCCAGTAGTATGGGGGGGACCCGGAATGAGCAGTTCTTC. The encoded protein is CASSMGGTRNEQFF.

The gene calls are TRBV5-1 and TRBJ2-1; D possibly corresponds to TRBD1 (5 bases). The CDR3 has 16 amino acids. Germline values: CDR1 SGHRS, CDR2 YFSETQ. V was cut by 2 bases and J by 2 bases, with 14 bases left in between. The DNA of the CDR3 is TGCGCCAGCAGCTTCCCCAGGGCCTCGGCCTACAATGAGCAGTTCTTC. The encoded protein is CASSFPRASAYNEQFF. The full variable domain, its missing parts supplied by reference TRBV5-1 and TRBJ2-1, is KAGVTQTPRYLIKTRGQQVTLSCSPISGHRSVSWYQQTPGQGLQFLFEYFSETQRNKGNFPGRFSGRQFSNSRSEMNVSTLELGDSALYLCASSFPRASAYNEQFFGPGTRLTVL.

V usage is TRBV5-1 and J usage is TRBJ2-1; 11 bases are a match to TRBD1. In germline, CDR1 is SGHRS, CDR2 YFSETQ. The ends lost 7 bases at V and 7 bases at J; junction bases unmatched: 4. This CDR3 has 13 amino acids. CDR3 in amino acids: CASQGQGVNEQFF. The CDR3 region has the DNA TGCGCCAGCCAGGGACAGGGGGTGAATGAGCAGTTCTTC.

This clone was counted once. V gene TRBV5-6 combines with J gene TRBJ2-2; TRBD1 matches 9 bases. Germline V lookup: CDR1 SGHDT, CDR2 YYEEEE. The CDR3 is 18 residues long. Germline trimming cut 4 bases from V and 2 bases from J; bases unmatched to any gene: 12. CDR3 in amino acids: CASSRRQGGNRNTGELFF. CDR3 bases: TGTGCCAGCAGCCGCCGACAGGGGGGGAATAGAAACACCGGGGAGCTGTTTTTT. The full variable domain, in which reference TRBV5-6 and TRBJ2-2 provide the parts outside the CDR3, is DAGVTQSPTHLIKTRGQQVTLRCSPKSGHDTVSWYQQALGQGPQFIFQYYEEEERQRGNFPDRFSGHQFPNYSSELNVNALLLGDSALYLCASSRRQGGNRNTGELFFGEGSRLTVL.

Regarding this clone: Within the sample, other DNA sequences also encode this same CDR3. The V call is TRBV18, the J call TRBJ2-5, with 7 positions matching TRBD2. The germline gives CDR1 KGHSH, CDR2 LQKENI. There are 14 residues in the CDR3. Unmatched junction bases numbered 5, after V lost 2 bases and J lost 5 bases. CDR3 DNA: TGTGCCAGCTCACCAGGCCAGGGAGGGGAGACCCAGTACTTC. Amino acids: CASSPGQGGETQYF.

Regarding this clone: The sample contains more than one DNA sequence encoding this CDR3. The chain has TRBV7-2 and TRBJ2-7; possible D gene TRBD1, 5 bases. The CDR3 consists of 14 residues. Looked up from germline, CDR1 is SGHTA and CDR2 is FQGNSA. V was cut by 1 base and J by 3 bases, with 10 bases left in between. DNA of the CDR3: TGTGCCAGCAGCTTAGTGCAGGGAAGCTACGAGCAGTACTTC. Its protein product is CASSLVQGSYEQYF. Complete variable domain (other parts from reference TRBV7-2 and TRBJ2-7): GAGVSQSPSNKVTEKGKDVELRCDPISGHTALYWYRQSLGQGLEFLIYFQGNSAPDKSGLPSDRFSAERTGGSVSTLTIQRTQQEDSAVYLCASSLVQGSYEQYFGPGTRLTVT.

This rearrangement joins TRBV30 to TRBJ2-3; 11 bases align to TRBD2. This CDR3 region has 13 residues. V gave up 4 bases and J gave up 7 bases; unmatched junction bases: 4. CDR1 and CDR2 from the germline V gene are GTSNPN and SVGIG (reference sequence). The DNA for the CDR3 is TGTGCCTGGACGGCTAGCGGGAGGAATACGCAGTATTTT. As protein: CAWTASGRNTQYF. Full variable domain (outside the CDR3, taken from reference TRBV30 and TRBJ2-3): SQTIHQWPATLVQPVGSPLSLECTVEGTSNPNLYWYRQAAGRGLQLLFYSVGIGQISSEVPQNLSASRPQDRQFILSSKKLLLSDSGFYLCAWTASGRNTQYFGPGTRLTVL.

Regarding this clone: The same CDR3 arises from other DNA sequences in this sample as well. DNA for the CDR3: TGTGCCAGCAGCCAACAGGGACAGTCGAATCAGCCCCAGCATTTT. It encodes CASSQQGQSNQPQHF. The V call is TRBV4-2, the J call TRBJ1-5, with 7 nucleotides matching TRBD1. Germline loops: CDR1 LGHNA, CDR2 YNFKEQ. This CDR3 comprises 15 residues. After removal of 2 bases from V and 4 bases from J, the junction contained 5 bases not matched to a gene.

The gene calls are TRBV28 and TRBJ1-2; D ambiguous. Germline CDR1 MDHEN, CDR2 SYDVKM. Trimming pared 10 bases from V and 2 bases from J, leaving 11 bases between. The CDR3 consists of 12 residues. The CDR3 nucleotides are TGTGCCACCTTGGGCTCGAACTATGGCTACACCTTC. This codes for CATLGSNYGYTF.

Notes on this clone: Other DNA variants within this sample encode the same CDR3. This rearrangement joins TRBV5-1 to TRBJ2-2, with 8 positions matching TRBD1. Unmatched junction bases numbered 2, after V lost 4 bases and J lost 3 bases. The CDR3 totals 14 residues. Germline-derived CDR1 and CDR2 are SGHRS and YFSETQ. The CDR3 protein is CASSLQGDTGELFF. The CDR3 DNA follows: TGCGCCAGCAGCCTACAGGGGGACACCGGGGAGCTGTTTTTT. Variable domain in full (rest from reference TRBV5-1 and TRBJ2-2): KAGVTQTPRYLIKTRGQQVTLSCSPISGHRSVSWYQQTPGQGLQFLFEYFSETQRNKGNFPGRFSGRQFSNSRSEMNVSTLELGDSALYLCASSLQGDTGELFFGEGSRLTVL.

The chain links TRBV9 to TRBJ2-7, with a possible D match to TRBD2 (5 bases). This CDR3 comprises 15 residues. V was clipped by 0 bases and J by 3 bases, with 13 bases between them. In germline, CDR1 is SGDLS, CDR2 YYNGEE. CDR3: CASSVGPSGLYEQYF. The DNA of the CDR3 is TGTGCCAGCAGCGTAGGGCCCAGCGGACTCTACGAGCAGTACTTC.

For this clone: At the DNA level, this CDR3 is encoded by other sequences in the same sample as well. The chain is built from TRBV28 and TRBJ1-1; D uncertain. Trimming left V 3 bases short and J 2 bases short, with 7 bases between. The CDR3 is 13 amino acids. Germline CDR1 MDHEN, CDR2 SYDVKM. CDR3 residues: CASSFRGNTEAFF. CDR3 nucleotides: TGTGCCAGCAGTTTTCGGGGAAACACTGAAGCTTTCTTT.

Here the CDR3 reads CASSHYPGTGDEAFF. The DNA of the CDR3 is TGTGCCAGCAGTCATTATCCCGGGACAGGGGATGAAGCTTTCTTT. V and J are TRBV28 and TRBJ1-1; TRBD1 matches 10 bases. CDR1 is MDHEN, CDR2 SYDVKM, per germline. Trimming removed 5 bases from V and 7 bases from J; junction bases left unmatched: 10. The CDR3 runs to 15 residues.

There are a few counts of this clone. The chain links TRBV28 to TRBJ1-1; D is unresolved. V shed 1 base and J shed 10 bases, with 13 bases lying between them. Germline assignment: CDR1 MDHEN and CDR2 SYDVKM. CDR3 length equals 13 residues. The CDR3, as DNA: TGTGCCAGCAGTTTATTGGTACGGGTGGGAGCTTTCTTT. It specifies CASSLLVRVGAFF.

A single count supports this clone. V usage is TRBV7-2 and J usage is TRBJ2-7, with D possibly called TRBD1 or TRBD2 (6 bases each). This CDR3 is built from 14 residues. Germline CDR1 and CDR2: SGHTA and FQGNSA. The ends were cut back, 2 bases at V and 6 bases at J, with 14 bases in the middle. The DNA for the CDR3 is TGTGCCAGCAGCTTAATTCGGAGGGGGTTCGAGCAGTACTTC. It encodes CASSLIRRGFEQYF. Combining the CDR3 with reference TRBV7-2 and TRBJ2-7 gives the whole variable domain GAGVSQSPSNKVTEKGKDVELRCDPISGHTALYWYRQSLGQGLEFLIYFQGNSAPDKSGLPSDRFSAERTGGSVSTLTIQRTQQEDSAVYLCASSLIRRGFEQYFGPGTRLTVT.

The rearrangement uses TRBV28 and TRBJ2-7, with D possibly matching TRBD1 (8 bases). The V gene lost 3 bases and the J gene lost 6 bases, with 18 bases spanning the gap. Germline loops: CDR1 MDHEN, CDR2 SYDVKM. The CDR3 totals 15 residues. For the CDR3, the DNA is TGTGCCAGCAGTTTTACTAGCGCCAGGGGGCGCGAGCAGTACTTC. It translates to CASSFTSARGREQYF.

Concerning this clone: Distinct nucleotide sequences in the sample also encode this CDR3. V and J are TRBV2 and TRBJ2-5; TRBD1 aligns across 8 bases. Germline CDR1 reads SNHLY; CDR2 reads FYNNEI. There are 13 residues in the CDR3. V lost 4 bases to trimming and J lost 2 bases; unmatched junction nucleotides: 0. CDR3 protein: CASSGTGQETQYF. The CDR3 DNA is TGTGCCAGCAGTGGGACAGGGCAAGAGACCCAGTACTTC.